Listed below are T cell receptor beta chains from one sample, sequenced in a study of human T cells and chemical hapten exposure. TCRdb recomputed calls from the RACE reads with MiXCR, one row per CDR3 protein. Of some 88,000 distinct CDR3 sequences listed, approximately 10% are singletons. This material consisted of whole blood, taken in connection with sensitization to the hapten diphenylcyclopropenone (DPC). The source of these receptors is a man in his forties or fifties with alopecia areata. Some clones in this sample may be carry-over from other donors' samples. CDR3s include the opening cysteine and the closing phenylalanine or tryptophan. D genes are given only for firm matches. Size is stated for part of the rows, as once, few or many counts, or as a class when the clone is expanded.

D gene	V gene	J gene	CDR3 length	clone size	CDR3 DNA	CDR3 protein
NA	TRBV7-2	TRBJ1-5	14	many	TGTGCCAGCAGCTTACAGGGAGGAGGTCAGCCCCAGCATTTT	CASSLQGGGQPQHF
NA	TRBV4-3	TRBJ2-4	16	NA	TGCGCCAGCAGCCAAGATGTACTAGACGGGCAAAACATTCAGTACTTC	CASSQDVLDGQNIQYF
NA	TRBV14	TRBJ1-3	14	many	TGTGCCAGCAGCCAAGGAGTACCTGGAAACACCATATATTTT	CASSQGVPGNTIYF
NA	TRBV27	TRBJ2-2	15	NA	TGTGCCAGCAAAACAGGGATGGGAAACACCGGGGAGCTGTTTTTT	CASKTGMGNTGELFF
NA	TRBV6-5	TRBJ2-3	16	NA	TGTGCCAGCAGTTACTCGACGGGTGGGAGCACAGATACGCAGTATTTT	CASSYSTGGSTDTQYF
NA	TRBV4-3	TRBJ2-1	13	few	TGCGCCAGCAGTCAATCAGGGAACAATGAGCAGTTCTTC	CASSQSGNNEQFF
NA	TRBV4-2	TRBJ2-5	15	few	TGTGCCAGCAGCCAAGAAGGGCAGGACCAAGAGACCCAGTACTTC	CASSQEGQDQETQYF
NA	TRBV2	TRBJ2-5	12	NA	TGTGCCAGCAGTGAAATGCGGGAGACCCAGTACTTC	CASSEMRETQYF
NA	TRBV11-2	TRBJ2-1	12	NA	TGTGCCAGCAGCGACAGCTACAATGAGCAGTTCTTC	CASSDSYNEQFF
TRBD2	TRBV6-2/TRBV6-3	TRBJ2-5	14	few	TGTGCCAGCAGTTACTCGCGGGGGTTAGAGACCCAGTACTTC	CASSYSRGLETQYF
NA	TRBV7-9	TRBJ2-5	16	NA	TGTGCCAGCAGCCCCCAGACAGTGCTTCGGCAAGAGACCCAGTACTTC	CASSPQTVLRQETQYF
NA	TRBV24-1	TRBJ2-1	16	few	TGTGCCACCAGTGATCCGGACAGCAAAAGCTTCAATGAGCAGTTCTTC	CATSDPDSKSFNEQFF
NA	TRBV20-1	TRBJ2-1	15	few	TGCAGTGCTAGTCTGGGTCACAGCTCCTACAATGAGCAGTTCTTC	CSASLGHSSYNEQFF
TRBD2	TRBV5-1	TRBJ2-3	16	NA	TGCGCCAGCAGCCGTCTAGCGGGCACCCTCACAGATACGCAGTATTTT	CASSRLAGTLTDTQYF
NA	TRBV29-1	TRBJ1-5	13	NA	TGCAGCGTGGGCCCAGGGGGCAATCAGCCCCAGCATTTT	CSVGPGGNQPQHF
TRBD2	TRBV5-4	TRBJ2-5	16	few	TGTGCCAGCAGCAAACGGACTAGCAGCCCTACAGAGACCCAGTACTTC	CASSKRTSSPTETQYF
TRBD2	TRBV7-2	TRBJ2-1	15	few	TGTGCCAGCAGGGCGGCGGGAGGGCCTGTAAATGAGCAGTTCTTC	CASRAAGGPVNEQFF
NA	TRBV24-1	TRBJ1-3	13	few	TGTGCCACCAGTTCTGCGGGTGGAAACACCATATATTTT	CATSSAGGNTIYF
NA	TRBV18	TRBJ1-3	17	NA	TGTGCCAGCTCACCACGGACAGAACCCTTCTCTGGAAACACCATATATTTT	CASSPRTEPFSGNTIYF
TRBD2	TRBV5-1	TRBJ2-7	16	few	TGCGCCAGCAGCGCCCAAACGGGACTAGGGAACTACGAGCAGTACTTC	CASSAQTGLGNYEQYF
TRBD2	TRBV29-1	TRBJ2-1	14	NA	TGCAGCGTTCAAACTAGCGGGAGGGGTAATGAGCAGTTCTTC	CSVQTSGRGNEQFF
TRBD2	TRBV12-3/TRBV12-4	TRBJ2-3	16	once	TGTGCCAGCAGGTCCCCGGGACTAGCGGGAGTAGGGACGCAGTATTTT	CASRSPGLAGVGTQYF
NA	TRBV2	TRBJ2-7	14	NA	TGTGCCAGCAACCTAAGGGGGGAGTCGGGAGAGCAGTACTTC	CASNLRGESGEQYF
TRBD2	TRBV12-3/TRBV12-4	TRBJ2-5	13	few	TGTGCCAGCAGACTAGCGGGTGCCCGAGACCAGTACTTC	CASRLAGARDQYF
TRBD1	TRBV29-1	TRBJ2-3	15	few	TGCAGCGTTGCCACTCGAGACAGGGGTGCAGATACGCAGTATTTT	CSVATRDRGADTQYF
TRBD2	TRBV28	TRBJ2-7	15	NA	TGTGCCAGCAATGACCTAGCGGGAATCTCCTACGAGCAGTACTTC	CASNDLAGISYEQYF
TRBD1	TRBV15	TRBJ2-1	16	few	TGTGCCACCAGCAGACAGCAGGGGGATGGGGGCAATGAGCAGTTCTTC	CATSRQQGDGGNEQFF
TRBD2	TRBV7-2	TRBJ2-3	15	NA	TGTGCCAGCAGCCCGAGTGGAGCGGGAGTAGATACGCAGTATTTT	CASSPSGAGVDTQYF
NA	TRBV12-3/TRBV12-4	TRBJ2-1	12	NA	TGTGCCAGCAGTTTAGCACGGGATGAGCAGTTCTTC	CASSLARDEQFF
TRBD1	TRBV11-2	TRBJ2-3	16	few	TGTGCCAGCAGCCCACTGGAGGGACAGGGCCCAGATACGCAGTATTTT	CASSPLEGQGPDTQYF
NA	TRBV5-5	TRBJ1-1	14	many	TGTGCCAGCAGACAAGGGAGGGCGAACACTGAAGCTTTCTTT	CASRQGRANTEAFF
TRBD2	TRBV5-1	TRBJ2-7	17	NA	TGCGCCAGCAGCAGGAGCGGGACTAGCGGGAGGAACTACGAGCAGTACTTC	CASSRSGTSGRNYEQYF
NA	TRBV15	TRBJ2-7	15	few	TGTGCCACCAGCAGAGAGGACCTAGTTGGGGACGAGCAGTACTTC	CATSREDLVGDEQYF
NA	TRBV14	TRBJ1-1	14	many	TGTGCCAGCAGCCAAGAAATGAGGCTCACTGAAGCTTTCTTT	CASSQEMRLTEAFF
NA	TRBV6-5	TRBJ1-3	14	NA	TGTGCCAGCAGCCAAGGACAGCACGGAAACACCATATATTTT	CASSQGQHGNTIYF
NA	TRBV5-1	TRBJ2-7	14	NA	TGCGCCAGCAGCCCGACCGGAGACTCCTACGAGCAGTACTTC	CASSPTGDSYEQYF
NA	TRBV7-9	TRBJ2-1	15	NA	TGTGCCAGCAGCCGACGGAGGGGTCCGTCAGATGAGCAGTTCTTC	CASSRRRGPSDEQFF
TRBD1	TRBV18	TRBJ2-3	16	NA	TGTGCCAGCTCACCATACGGGACAGCCGCCAAAGATACGCAGTATTTT	CASSPYGTAAKDTQYF
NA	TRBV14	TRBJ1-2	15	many	TGTGCCAGCAGCCATCTGTCCGAGACAGGCTATGGCTACACCTTC	CASSHLSETGYGYTF
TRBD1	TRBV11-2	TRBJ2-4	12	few	TGTGCCAGCAGCCTTGGACAGGGGAACTCCTACTTC	CASSLGQGNSYF
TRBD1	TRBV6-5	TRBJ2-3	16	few	TGTGCCAGCAGTTACTCGATGACAGGGAGCACAGATACGCAGTATTTT	CASSYSMTGSTDTQYF
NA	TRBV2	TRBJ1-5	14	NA	TGTGCCAGCGGGGACGTGAATAGCAATCAGCCCCAGCATTTT	CASGDVNSNQPQHF
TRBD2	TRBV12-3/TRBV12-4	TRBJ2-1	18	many	TGTGCCAGCAGTCCACCATCCGGGACTAGCGGAGGATACAATGAGCAGTTCTTC	CASSPPSGTSGGYNEQFF
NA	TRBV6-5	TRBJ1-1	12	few	TGTGCCAGCAGTTATTTTACTGGTACGTGGTACTTT	CASSYFTGTWYF
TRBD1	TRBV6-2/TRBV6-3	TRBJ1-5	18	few	TGTGCCAGCAACCAAAGACCGGGACAGGGGACTGGTCGTCAGCCCCAGCATTTT	CASNQRPGQGTGRQPQHF
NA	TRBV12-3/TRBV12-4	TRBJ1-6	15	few	TGTGCCAGCGGGGCAGGGAGTTTTTATAATTCACCCCTCCACTTT	CASGAGSFYNSPLHF
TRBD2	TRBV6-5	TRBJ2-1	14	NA	TGTGCCACCTCGGGACTAGCGGGAGTGGGCGAGCAGTTCTTC	CATSGLAGVGEQFF
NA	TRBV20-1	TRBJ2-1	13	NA	TGCAGTGCTAGAGATCGGCTAGCCGATGAGCAGTTCTTC	CSARDRLADEQFF
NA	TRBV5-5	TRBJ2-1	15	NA	TGTGCCAGCAGCTCGCTGGGGGTTTCCTACAATGAGCAGTTCTTC	CASSSLGVSYNEQFF
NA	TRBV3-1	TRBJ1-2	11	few	TGTGCCAGCAGCCAAATATATGGCTACACCTTC	CASSQIYGYTF
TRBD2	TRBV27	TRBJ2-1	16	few	TGTGCCAGCAAACCTGAACTAGCGGGAGGAGGAGGCGAGCAGTTCTTC	CASKPELAGGGGEQFF
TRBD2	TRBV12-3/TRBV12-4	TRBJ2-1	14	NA	TGTGCCACCCGCGGACTAGCGGGAGGGTATGAGCAGTTCTTC	CATRGLAGGYEQFF